This passage covers 8 T cell receptor beta chains from one sample sequenced in a study of cytomegalovirus exposure and HLA in healthy donors. Data came from immunoSEQ multiplex PCR; TCRdb stores just in-frame clones and leaves some out. The sample shows 180,000 or so clones, approximately 82% of them seen only once. Sequenced input: PBMCs. All receptors come from a woman in her twenties or thirties in good health and CMV-seropositive.

This chain joins TRBV27 and TRBJ1-5; a possible D gene is TRBD1 (6 bases). The CDR3 contains 14 residues. Trimming stripped 5 bases from V and 5 bases from J, with 13 bases between. Germline CDR1 MNHEY, CDR2 SMNVEV (reference sequence). In nucleotides, the CDR3 is TGTGCCAGCAGTGCCCGGACAGCAGATCAGCCCCAGCATTTT. Protein sequence: CASSARTADQPQHF.

This rearrangement joins TRBV29-1 to TRBJ1-1; D uncertain. Germline V lookup: CDR1 SQVTM, CDR2 ANQGSEA. V lost 2 bases to trimming and J lost 4 bases, with 14 bases between them. This CDR3 region has 14 residues. The CDR3 nucleotides read TGCAGCGTTGAATTTACCGCGGTGGGCACTGAAGCTTTCTTT. This codes for CSVEFTAVGTEAFF.

The chain carries TRBV7-2 and TRBJ1-2; the match to TRBD1 covers 7 bases. Germline assignment: CDR1 SGHTA and CDR2 FQGNSA. This CDR3 is built from 15 residues. Trimming removed 4 bases from V and 8 bases from J; junction bases left unmatched: 13. CDR3 in amino acids: CASSYRQGLGDGYTF. CDR3 nucleotide sequence: TGTGCCAGCAGCTACAGACAGGGCTTGGGCGACGGCTACACCTTC.

The V call is TRBV30, the J call TRBJ1-4; a possible D gene is TRBD1 (5 bases). Trimming shortened V by 2 bases and J by 3 bases, and 10 bases separated the two germline ends. The germline gives CDR1 GTSNPN, CDR2 SVGIG (reference sequence). CDR3 length equals 14 residues. Here the CDR3 DNA reads TGTGCCTGGAGTCAGGGTCTAGCTAATGAAAAACTGTTTTTT. Translation: CAWSQGLANEKLFF. The full variable domain, rest sourced from reference TRBV30 and TRBJ1-4, is SQTIHQWPATLVQPVGSPLSLECTVEGTSNPNLYWYRQAAGRGLQLLFYSVGIGQISSEVPQNLSASRPQDRQFILSSKKLLLSDSGFYLCAWSQGLANEKLFFGSGTQLSVL.

The chain joins TRBV28 to TRBJ2-7; 8 bases fit TRBD2. Germline V lookup: CDR1 MDHEN, CDR2 SYDVKM. V lost 6 bases, J lost 0 bases, and 4 bases stayed unmatched. CDR3 length: 14 amino acids. CDR3 residues: CASRITSGSYEQYF. Here the CDR3 DNA reads TGTGCCAGCAGAATCACTAGCGGCTCCTACGAGCAGTACTTC.

The chain couples TRBV7-8 to TRBJ1-2; D unclear. CDR1 SGHVS and CDR2 FQNEAQ come from the germline V gene. This CDR3 is built from 14 residues. Trimming took off 1 base at V and 0 bases at J, with 6 bases between the two ends. For the CDR3, the DNA is TGTGCCAGCAGCTTAGGAGAGGCTAACTATGGCTACACCTTC. This codes for CASSLGEANYGYTF.

This clone appeared a single time. The CDR3 reads CASTQGTGGLTFF. CDR3 DNA sequence: TGTGCCAGCACCCAAGGGACAGGGGGCCTGACTTTCTTT. The chain links TRBV6-5 to TRBJ1-1; 12 nucleotides align to TRBD1. Germline trimming cut 7 bases from V and 12 bases from J; bases unmatched to any gene: 9. The CDR3 contains 13 residues. The germline V gene encodes CDR1 MNHEY and CDR2 SVGAGI.

This clone was counted once. V and J are TRBV30 and TRBJ2-7; tentatively, D is TRBD2 (6 bases). CDR1 is GTSNPN and CDR2 is SVGIG in the germline V gene (reference sequence). The CDR3 runs 14 residues. The germline V and J ends were trimmed by 2 bases and 4 bases, with 15 bases remaining between them. The CDR3 spells CAWSQGGTGYEQYF. The CDR3 bases are TGTGCCTGGAGTCAAGGCGGGACTGGATACGAGCAGTACTTC. The full variable domain, with the rest looked up from reference TRBV30 and TRBJ2-7, is SQTIHQWPATLVQPVGSPLSLECTVEGTSNPNLYWYRQAAGRGLQLLFYSVGIGQISSEVPQNLSASRPQDRQFILSSKKLLLSDSGFYLCAWSQGGTGYEQYFGPGTRLTVT.